This entry is about one T cell receptor (beta chain). Its antigen remains unidentified. No qualities accompany the bases; no much larger clone lies one base away. V is trimmed back by 2 bases and J by 8 bases, and the junction contains 4 bases that no gene match accounts for. In the germline V gene (reference sequence), CDR1 corresponds to LNHDA and CDR2 to SQIVND. The CDR3 runs 13 residues from the cysteine to the phenylalanine. The entry retains the CDR3 DNA only, 39 bases that are in frame from base 1. The CDR3 regions of human TCRbeta chains were analyzed by immunosequencing. The paper's processing steps were these. TCRs in the repertoires were matched against a reference library of SARS-CoV-2-specific TCRs that had been generated with the MIRA antigen-specificity platform. Breadth was defined as the fraction of unique TCRs that were SARS-CoV-2-associated, and depth was defined as the fraction of total T cells that were SARS-CoV-2-associated. Using the MIRA data, each spike-specific TCR was assigned both to the spike region to which the TCR was reactive and to a CD4 or CD8 class. Log10-transformed breadth and depth values were compared by one-way ANOVA with Sidak's multiple comparisons tests. TCRdb obtained this table from immuneACCESS and retained in-frame rearrangements with V and J assigned. These tables miss some clones; where compared with another copy, unresolved V genes account for less than half of the shortfall, and the remainder is unexplained. The D gene and trimming were derived from the DNA, and the V and J assignments and clone size from that table. This sample holds fewer than 90,000 clones; over 75% were observed only once. The top ten hold more than 5% of the sample.

These data are taken from a study of T cell responses to AZD1222 COVID-19 vaccine (dated by TCRdb to the early 2020s). Some background on the complete study: TCR sequencing covered 230 or so trial participants: 200 to 220 given two doses of AZD1222 and some 25 given two doses of MenACWY control vaccine. Trial participants were enrolled into age subgroups of 18-55, 56-69 and 70-plus years, which contained about 160, 30 and 59 TCR-sequenced participants, respectively. General study outcomes and caveats: The 56-69-year group was small, and its depth increase did not reach significance, likely because of low power. Because no day 14 peak-response samples were available, repertoires were characterized only after the peak T cell response. CD4 TCRs associated with the vaccine covered the entire spike protein, and the dominant responses were in regions 160-218 and 743-854. A significant rise in spike-specific TCR breadth and depth was observed after two AZD1222 doses relative to day 0 and relative to MenACWY recipients. Conclusions about previously exposed vaccinees are limited, since just 6 or 7 AZD1222 recipients were seropositive for SARS-CoV-2 at baseline. Participants were mostly white British, with more females than males. The authors suggested clonal diversity may have been underestimated. Reportedly, almost half of the unique spike-specific TCRs recognized epitopes lying outside the regions that are mutated in the B.1.351 and B.1.1.7 variants.

The sample's time point label, decoded: about 28 days (+/-7) after the second vaccine dose. AZD1222 recipients with second doses at about 4 weeks or about 12 weeks were pooled, because spike-specific TCR depth and breadth did not differ between schedules. Vaccinee samples came from UK trials COV001 and COV002, including a single-blind randomized controlled phase 2/3 trial of AZD1222 (ChAdOx1 nCoV-19) in healthy adults. Trial participant PBMC samples were collected at day 0 and day 28 after the second dose for TCRbeta chain sequencing. The sequenced sample was peripheral blood, obtained 28 days after the second AZD1222 dose. The sequence came from an adult who received the AZD1222 COVID-19 vaccine. The rearrangement combines TRBV19 with TRBJ1-2, and 8 junction bases match TRBD1. The bases read TGTGCCAGTAGTATAACCGGGACAGGAGGCTACACCTTC. Its coded protein is CASSITGTGGYTF. This CDR3, with the reference TRBV19 and TRBJ1-2 proteins standing in past its ends, gives the full variable domain DGGITQSPKYLFRKEGQNVTLSCEQNLNHDAMYWYRQDPGQGLRLIYYSQIVNDFQKGDIAEGYSVSREKKESFPLTVTSAQKNPTAFYLCASSITGTGGYTFGSGTRLTVV.